These T cell receptor beta chains were read from a single sample in a study of shared clonotypes between healthy human individuals. Profiling relied on immunoSEQ multiplex PCR, and the TCRdb table lists in-frame clones only, not all of them. The table shows hundreds of thousands of clones, with around 77% occurring only once. Sequences were obtained from PBMCs. The receptors shown here come from a woman aged 40-49 years in good health. Some clones in this sample may be carry-over from other donors' samples. CDR3s include the opening cysteine and the closing phenylalanine or tryptophan. Each record gives: D gene, J gene, V gene, clone size, CDR3 protein, CDR3 DNA. D genes are given only for firm matches. A clone size is listed for some rows: how often the clone was seen (once, few, many), or a class if it is expanded.

NA	TRBJ2-1	TRBV9	NA	CASSVYGGSYNEQFF	TGTGCCAGCAGCGTATACGGGGGCTCCTACAATGAGCAGTTCTTC
NA	TRBJ2-7	TRBV28	many	CASTQVGVRTESSYEQYF	TGTGCCAGCACCCAAGTGGGGGTGAGAACGGAAAGCTCCTACGAGCAGTACTTC
NA	TRBJ1-2	TRBV7-9	few	CASSPPGLNGYTF	TGTGCCAGCAGCCCGCCGGGACTGAATGGCTACACCTTC
NA	TRBJ2-2	TRBV27	NA	CASSFYLGTSGGGELFF	TGTGCCAGCAGTTTTTATCTGGGAACCTCTGGAGGCGGGGAGCTGTTTTTT
TRBD2	TRBJ2-5	TRBV7-8	NA	CASSQPSGRALETQYF	TGTGCCAGCAGCCAGCCTAGCGGGAGGGCCCTAGAGACCCAGTACTTC
NA	TRBJ1-2	TRBV7-9	NA	CASSLGEGLYGYTF	TGTGCCAGCAGCTTAGGCGAGGGTCTCTATGGCTACACCTTC
TRBD2	TRBJ2-7	TRBV7-6	NA	CASSPGLAVFYEQYF	TGTGCCAGCAGCCCGGGACTAGCGGTCTTCTACGAGCAGTACTTC
TRBD2	TRBJ2-1	TRBV5-1	NA	CASSLDGAGAENEQFF	TGCGCCAGCAGCTTGGACGGCGCGGGAGCGGAGAATGAGCAGTTCTTC
NA	TRBJ1-4	TRBV27	NA	CASSSTLSNEKLFF	TGTGCCAGCAGTTCTACCCTTTCTAATGAAAAACTGTTTTTT
NA	TRBJ1-1	TRBV30	NA	CAWSVHRQAFF	TGTGCCTGGAGTGTACATAGGCAAGCTTTCTTT
TRBD1	TRBJ2-5	TRBV4-1	NA	CASSPRTGFGETQYF	TGCGCCAGCAGCCCCCGGACAGGGTTTGGAGAGACCCAGTACTTC
NA	TRBJ1-2	TRBV19	many	CASTPQSHGGPAYGYTF	TGTGCCAGTACTCCTCAAAGCCACGGGGGCCCAGCCTATGGCTACACCTTC
NA	TRBJ2-7	TRBV28	NA	CATQKDPRDNYEQYF	TGTGCCACCCAAAAAGACCCACGGGACAACTACGAGCAGTACTTC
NA	TRBJ1-4	TRBV5-5	NA	CASSAGRQNEKLFF	TGTGCCAGCAGCGCGGGACGGCAGAATGAAAAACTGTTTTTT
TRBD1	TRBJ2-5	TRBV28	NA	CASSRQGPLQETQYF	TGTGCCAGCAGTCGACAGGGACCCCTCCAAGAGACCCAGTACTTC
NA	TRBJ1-2	TRBV2	NA	CASSEMEGNGYTF	TGTGCCAGCAGTGAAATGGAAGGGAATGGCTACACCTTC
TRBD2	TRBJ2-3	TRBV28	NA	CASSLIGGSGTDTQYF	TGTGCCAGCAGTTTGATCGGGGGGTCCGGCACAGATACGCAGTATTTT
TRBD2	TRBJ2-5	TRBV6-5	once	CASTEAGGVETQYF	TGTGCCAGCACGGAAGCGGGAGGAGTAGAGACCCAGTACTTC
NA	TRBJ2-2	TRBV7-2	NA	CASSPRDTGELFF	TGTGCCAGCAGCCCAAGAGACACCGGGGAGCTGTTTTTT
NA	TRBJ2-7	TRBV14	NA	CASSLNSRPYEQYF	TGTGCCAGCAGCTTAAACAGCAGGCCTTACGAGCAGTACTTC
NA	TRBJ2-4	TRBV7-8	once	CASSLAQGNIQYF	TGTGCCAGCAGCTTAGCGCAAGGAAACATTCAGTACTTC
NA	TRBJ1-4	TRBV27	NA	CASTPGGAVEKLFF	TGTGCCAGCACCCCCGGGGGCGCGGTTGAAAAACTGTTTTTT
NA	TRBJ1-6	TRBV4-3	NA	CASSQEPFNSPLHF	TGCGCCAGCAGCCAAGAGCCCTTTAATTCACCCCTCCACTTT
NA	TRBJ1-2	TRBV10-3	few	CAIGNPGFAYGYTF	TGTGCCATAGGGAACCCAGGGTTTGCCTATGGCTACACCTTC
TRBD1	TRBJ2-7	TRBV5-4	few	CASSVGTDEQYF	TGTGCCAGCAGCGTCGGGACAGACGAGCAGTACTTC
TRBD2	TRBJ2-5	TRBV7-3	NA	CASSLGLAGETQYF	TGTGCCAGCAGCCTGGGACTAGCGGGAGAGACCCAGTACTTC
TRBD1	TRBJ1-4	TRBV4-1	NA	CASSQVTGFNEKLFF	TGCGCCAGCAGCCAAGTGACAGGGTTTAATGAAAAACTGTTTTTT
NA	TRBJ1-1	TRBV7-6	NA	CASSLGRNTEAFF	TGTGCCAGCAGCTTGGGCAGGAACACTGAAGCTTTCTTT
TRBD2	TRBJ2-1	TRBV7-9	NA	CASSYPLGGGRSQNEQFF	TGTGCCAGCAGCTACCCCTTGGGCGGGGGGCGATCCCAGAATGAGCAGTTCTTC
NA	TRBJ1-3	TRBV4-2	NA	CASSQELAFSGNTIYF	TGTGCCAGCAGCCAAGAATTGGCTTTCTCTGGAAACACCATATATTTT
NA	TRBJ1-4	TRBV4-3	NA	CASSQDTGRENEKLFF	TGCGCCAGCAGCCAAGATACAGGGAGGGAGAATGAAAAACTGTTTTTT
TRBD1	TRBJ2-1	TRBV9	NA	CASSVTGTGVVYEQFF	TGTGCCAGCAGCGTAACCGGGACAGGGGTAGTCTATGAGCAGTTCTTC
NA	TRBJ1-5	TRBV9	NA	CASSVGSNQPQHF	TGTGCCAGCAGCGTAGGTAGCAATCAGCCCCAGCATTTT
NA	TRBJ1-5	TRBV18	NA	CASSPMEYSNQPQHF	TGTGCCAGCTCACCGATGGAATATAGCAATCAGCCCCAGCATTTT
NA	TRBJ1-5	TRBV30	NA	CAWSPAGNQPQHF	TGTGCCTGGAGCCCTGCGGGGAATCAGCCCCAGCATTTT
NA	TRBJ1-2	TRBV6-4	NA	CASSDAAGASYGYTF	TGTGCCAGCAGTGACGCGGCGGGGGCTAGCTATGGCTACACCTTC
NA	TRBJ2-7	TRBV6-1	NA	CASTGRDVGEQYF	TGTGCCAGCACCGGACGGGATGTGGGGGAGCAGTACTTC
TRBD2	TRBJ2-1	TRBV5-6	many	CASSLAGRGRAFNEQFF	TGTGCCAGCAGCTTGGCAGGGAGAGGGAGGGCGTTCAATGAGCAGTTCTTC
NA	TRBJ2-3	TRBV15	NA	CATSRGASTSTDTQYF	TGTGCCACCAGCAGAGGTGCTAGTACTAGCACAGATACGCAGTATTTT
TRBD1	TRBJ1-5	TRBV29-1	many	CSVAFGQGNQPQHF	TGCAGCGTTGCGTTTGGACAGGGCAATCAGCCCCAGCATTTT
NA	TRBJ2-5	TRBV5-5	NA	CASSLEAIGTKETQYF	TGTGCCAGCAGCTTGGAGGCTATAGGGACAAAAGAGACCCAGTACTTC
NA	TRBJ2-1	TRBV30	NA	CALAEVSYNEQFF	TGTGCCTTGGCCGAGGTGTCCTACAATGAGCAGTTCTTC